This T cell receptor beta chain was sequenced during a study of memory CD4+ T cells and cytomegalovirus serostatus (dated by TCRdb to about 2019). With respect to the entire study: A total of some 35 healthy Belgian adults, of whom 9 were CMV seropositive and some 24 were CMV seronegative, were included in the cohort. To replicate a published TCR-based CMV serostatus classifier, the study sequenced CD4+ memory TCRbeta repertoires from a Belgian cohort whose cytomegalovirus serostatus was known.

The Quick-DNA Microprep Kit was used to extract genomic DNA from the sorted cells. Amplification of TCRbeta DNA was done with the immunoSEQ hsTCRbeta kit, following the protocol from the manufacturer. TCRbeta libraries were sequenced on an Illumina MiSeq instrument. The source study handled its data this way. Following removal of out-of-frame sequences, roughly 2 million distinct TCRbeta sequences were retained, with an average of roughly 70,000 per individual. Each individual was scored using the number of 150 to 200 previously reported CMV-associated TCRbeta sequences that the individual carried and the total number of productive distinct TCRbeta sequences. A beta-binomial model was reimplemented in Python, and random forests from scikit-learn, run with default parameters, were trained on data from the US cohort. On the Belgian cohort, classifier performance was reported as the median AUC, along with percentile confidence intervals, across 10,000 bootstrap iterations. TCRdb re-hosts the immuneACCESS table, in-frame sequences only. Its copies lack some clones; in the studies checked, an unresolved V gene accounts for under half of them, and the cause for the rest is not known. V and J calls plus clone size are reproduced from that table; the DNA served to infer D and trimming. The sample includes about 45,000 clones, with over 60% observed a single time. Of the sample, 1.9% falls within the top ten clones.

A FACSAria II was used to sort memory CD4+ T cells, defined as single viable CD3+CD4+CD8-CD45RO+ cells. CMV serostatus was determined with a Roche Elecsys assay detecting serum IgG against CMV pp150, pp28, p38 and p52. After the samples were thawed, total CD4+ T cells were enriched through positive selection using CD4 magnetic microbeads. The samples came from a different study that was designed specifically to examine the CD4+ T cell memory repertoire. Peripheral blood mononuclear cells were isolated and cryopreserved following standard operating procedures; serum was stored at -80 °C. CD3-PerCP (BW264/56), CD4-APC (RPA-T4), CD45RO-PE (UCHT1) and CD8-Pacific Orange (3B5) antibodies were used for staining, and non-viable cells were excluded with Sytox blue. Trimming removed 4 bases from V and 10 bases from J; the gene matches leave 13 bases unexplained. CDR1 and CDR2 (MDHEN, SYDVKM) derive from the germline V gene. Counted from cysteine to phenylalanine, this CDR3 has 15 amino acids. Of all the DNA, just the CDR3 is kept, 45 bases in frame from base 1.

Study-level results and caveats: On the Belgian cohort, the classifier based on the original framework reached a median bootstrapped AUC of roughly 0.96, with a 95% CI of 0.76-1.00. Only CD4+CD45RO+ memory cells were sequenced, in contrast to the original study, in which naive and memory CD4+ and CD8+ populations were covered. For CMV serostatus prediction, a median bootstrapped AUC of 0.95 was reached with the original framework, and a median bootstrapped AUC of 0.91 was reached with a US-trained random forest. The results were interpreted as suggesting that the CMV-associated TCR signature is largely present in the CD4+ memory repertoire. Among the approximately 160 previously reported CMV-associated TCRbeta sequences, 60 to 70 showed up in the CD4+ memory repertoires, with each one found in between one and five individuals.

This clone was detected once. This receptor's antigen is unknown. Base quality data are lacking; no much larger clone is found one base away. This clonotype originated in an adult in good health and CMV-seronegative. The sample comprised memory CD4+ T cells from blood. Recombination joined TRBV28 with TRBJ1-2, and 9 junctional nucleotides match TRBD1. The DNA sequence is as follows: TGTGCCAGCAGTTCCCTTGTTAAGGACAGGGGTGCCTACACCTTC. It specifies CASSSLVKDRGAYTF.